The rows below give T cell receptor beta chains drawn from one sample of a study of T cells in Graves' hyperthyroidism and ophthalmopathy. From the multiplex PCR reads, TCRdb called clonotypes with MiXCR, one entry per CDR3 protein. The data contain about half a million distinct CDR3 sequences, roughly 20% of them seen just once; the ten biggest clones take up about 26%. The sample comprised blood. The receptors come from a man in his late teens or twenties with Graves' hyperthyroidism. Each CDR3 is given with its conserved first and last residue. Each record gives: J gene, clone size, D gene, V gene, CDR3 protein, CDR3 DNA. A D gene is named only where the DNA matches it firmly. Size is omitted from some rows. Given values are once, few, many or a class for expanded clones.

j_gene: TRBJ2-2
abundance: -
d_gene: TRBD1
v_gene: TRBV24-1
CDR3aa: CATSDRDLNTGELFF
CDR3nt: TGTGCCACCAGCGACAGGGACCTGAACACCGGGGAGCTGTTTTTT

j_gene: TRBJ2-7
abundance: -
d_gene: -
v_gene: TRBV14
CDR3aa: CASSQRGILSYEQYF
CDR3nt: TGTGCCAGCAGCCAACGCGGCATCCTCTCCTACGAGCAGTACTTC

j_gene: TRBJ2-5
abundance: many
d_gene: -
v_gene: TRBV6-2/TRBV6-3
CDR3aa: CASSLRGTARETQYF
CDR3nt: TGTGCCAGCAGTCTACGGGGGACGGCCAGGGAGACCCAGTACTTC

j_gene: TRBJ1-3
abundance: few
d_gene: TRBD1
v_gene: TRBV30
CDR3aa: CAWSRDRERATIYF
CDR3nt: TGTGCCTGGAGCCGAGACAGGGAAAGAGCCACCATATATTTT

j_gene: TRBJ2-5
abundance: -
d_gene: -
v_gene: TRBV6-1
CDR3aa: CASSETAGFSETQYF
CDR3nt: TGTGCCAGCTCCGAAACGGCAGGGTTTTCAGAGACCCAGTACTTC

j_gene: TRBJ2-5
abundance: many
d_gene: -
v_gene: TRBV20-1
CDR3aa: CSASPGAGETQYF
CDR3nt: TGCAGTGCTAGTCCGGGGGCGGGGGAGACCCAGTACTTC

j_gene: TRBJ1-1
abundance: many
d_gene: TRBD1
v_gene: TRBV28
CDR3aa: CASRTGGFSAEAFF
CDR3nt: TGTGCCAGCAGAACAGGGGGCTTCAGTGCGGAAGCTTTCTTT

j_gene: TRBJ2-7
abundance: -
d_gene: -
v_gene: TRBV4-1
CDR3aa: CASSQGTYGYEQYF
CDR3nt: TGCGCCAGCAGCCAGGGGACCTACGGCTACGAGCAGTACTTC

j_gene: TRBJ2-5
abundance: many
d_gene: -
v_gene: TRBV6-5
CDR3aa: CASSYSWQDEETQYF
CDR3nt: TGTGCCAGCAGTTACTCCTGGCAGGATGAAGAGACCCAGTACTTC

j_gene: TRBJ2-7
abundance: many
d_gene: -
v_gene: TRBV28
CDR3aa: CASSPPHDYEQYF
CDR3nt: TGTGCCAGCAGTCCCCCACACGATTACGAGCAGTACTTC

j_gene: TRBJ1-1
abundance: -
d_gene: -
v_gene: TRBV19
CDR3aa: CASSIPTGVNTEAFF
CDR3nt: TGTGCCAGTAGTATACCCACAGGTGTGAACACTGAAGCTTTCTTT

j_gene: TRBJ2-4
abundance: -
d_gene: -
v_gene: TRBV5-6
CDR3aa: CASSLGVNIQYF
CDR3nt: TGTGCCAGCAGCTTAGGGGTCAACATTCAGTACTTC

j_gene: TRBJ1-5
abundance: many
d_gene: -
v_gene: TRBV30
CDR3aa: CAWSVQQDQPQHF
CDR3nt: TGTGCCTGGAGTGTACAGCAAGATCAGCCCCAGCATTTT

j_gene: TRBJ2-2
abundance: many
d_gene: -
v_gene: TRBV12-3/TRBV12-4
CDR3aa: CASRRDFNTGELFF
CDR3nt: TGTGCCAGCAGACGGGACTTCAACACCGGGGAGCTGTTTTTT

j_gene: TRBJ2-2
abundance: many
d_gene: TRBD2
v_gene: TRBV10-3
CDR3aa: CAISESGGENTGELFF
CDR3nt: TGTGCCATCAGTGAGTCGGGAGGGGAGAACACCGGGGAGCTGTTTTTT

j_gene: TRBJ1-5
abundance: few
d_gene: -
v_gene: TRBV5-6
CDR3aa: CASSLGFGEPQHF
CDR3nt: TGTGCCAGCAGCTTGGGGTTCGGGGAGCCCCAGCATTTT

j_gene: TRBJ1-1
abundance: once
d_gene: TRBD1
v_gene: TRBV24-1
CDR3aa: CATSEQTGIDTEAFF
CDR3nt: TGTGCCACCAGTGAGCAGACAGGGATCGACACTGAAGCTTTCTTT

j_gene: TRBJ2-2
abundance: -
d_gene: -
v_gene: TRBV11-2
CDR3aa: CASRETRNTGELFF
CDR3nt: TGTGCCAGCAGGGAGACCCGTAACACCGGAGAGCTGTTTTTT

j_gene: TRBJ2-2
abundance: few
d_gene: TRBD1
v_gene: TRBV19
CDR3aa: CASSDRGWTGELFF
CDR3nt: TGTGCCAGCTCCGACAGGGGTTGGACCGGGGAGCTGTTTTTT

j_gene: TRBJ2-7
abundance: many
d_gene: -
v_gene: TRBV28
CDR3aa: CASGSTRYF
CDR3nt: TGTGCCAGTGGGAGCACCAGGTACTTC

j_gene: TRBJ2-7
abundance: once
d_gene: TRBD2
v_gene: TRBV2
CDR3aa: CASSIHRKRGGPYEQYF
CDR3nt: TGTGCCAGCAGTATACACCGTAAGCGGGGGGGCCCCTACGAGCAGTACTTC

j_gene: TRBJ2-2
abundance: many
d_gene: TRBD2
v_gene: TRBV12-3/TRBV12-4
CDR3aa: CASSPIMGGGTGELFF
CDR3nt: TGTGCCAGCAGCCCTATCATGGGGGGGGGGACCGGGGAGCTGTTTTTT

j_gene: TRBJ2-5
abundance: many
d_gene: -
v_gene: TRBV28
CDR3aa: CASSSRTHQETQYF
CDR3nt: TGTGCCAGCAGTTCCCGGACACACCAAGAGACCCAGTACTTC

j_gene: TRBJ2-4
abundance: many
d_gene: -
v_gene: TRBV12-3/TRBV12-4
CDR3aa: CASGEGAGFIQYF
CDR3nt: TGTGCCAGCGGGGAGGGGGCTGGGTTCATTCAGTACTTC

j_gene: TRBJ2-7
abundance: many
d_gene: -
v_gene: TRBV19
CDR3aa: CASSIGVGGYEQYF
CDR3nt: TGTGCCAGTAGTATAGGGGTCGGGGGCTACGAGCAGTACTTC

j_gene: TRBJ2-2
abundance: -
d_gene: TRBD1
v_gene: TRBV24-1
CDR3aa: CATSEHRDSSNTGELFF
CDR3nt: TGTGCCACCAGTGAGCACCGGGACAGTTCGAACACCGGGGAGCTGTTTTTT

j_gene: TRBJ2-7
abundance: many
d_gene: TRBD1
v_gene: TRBV12-3/TRBV12-4
CDR3aa: CASSYGTAKYEQYF
CDR3nt: TGTGCCAGCAGTTACGGGACAGCGAAATACGAGCAGTACTTC

j_gene: TRBJ2-7
abundance: many
d_gene: -
v_gene: TRBV11-2
CDR3aa: CASSRDSNEQYF
CDR3nt: TGTGCCAGCAGCCGCGACAGCAACGAGCAGTACTTC

j_gene: TRBJ2-2
abundance: -
d_gene: TRBD1
v_gene: TRBV7-8
CDR3aa: CASSLGRGPTGELFF
CDR3nt: TGTGCCAGCAGCTTGGGAAGGGGGCCCACCGGGGAGCTGTTTTTT

j_gene: TRBJ2-2
abundance: many
d_gene: -
v_gene: TRBV25-1
CDR3aa: CASSEYLSLGGIGTGELFF
CDR3nt: TGTGCCAGCAGTGAATATTTGTCCTTGGGGGGCATCGGAACCGGGGAGCTGTTTTTT

j_gene: TRBJ2-5
abundance: -
d_gene: -
v_gene: TRBV24-1
CDR3aa: CATSPPAGAFQETQYF
CDR3nt: TGTGCCACCAGTCCTCCGGCGGGGGCGTTTCAAGAGACCCAGTACTTC

j_gene: TRBJ2-5
abundance: many
d_gene: -
v_gene: TRBV29-1
CDR3aa: CSVDVGGSETQYF
CDR3nt: TGCAGCGTTGACGTCGGGGGTTCAGAGACCCAGTACTTC

j_gene: TRBJ2-5
abundance: many
d_gene: -
v_gene: TRBV18
CDR3aa: CASSPWMREETQYF
CDR3nt: TGTGCCAGCTCACCGTGGATGCGGGAAGAGACCCAGTACTTC

j_gene: TRBJ2-2
abundance: few
d_gene: -
v_gene: TRBV10-3
CDR3aa: CAISDNPGTPKSGNTGELFF
CDR3nt: TGTGCCATCAGTGATAACCCGGGGACCCCCAAATCCGGAAACACCGGGGAGCTGTTTTTT

j_gene: TRBJ1-1
abundance: many
d_gene: -
v_gene: TRBV12-3/TRBV12-4
CDR3aa: CASRPGVGTEAFF
CDR3nt: TGTGCCAGCAGACCCGGGGTTGGGACTGAAGCTTTCTTT

j_gene: TRBJ1-2
abundance: many
d_gene: TRBD1
v_gene: TRBV18
CDR3aa: CASFSGTGNGYTF
CDR3nt: TGTGCCAGCTTTTCCGGGACAGGGAATGGCTACACCTTC